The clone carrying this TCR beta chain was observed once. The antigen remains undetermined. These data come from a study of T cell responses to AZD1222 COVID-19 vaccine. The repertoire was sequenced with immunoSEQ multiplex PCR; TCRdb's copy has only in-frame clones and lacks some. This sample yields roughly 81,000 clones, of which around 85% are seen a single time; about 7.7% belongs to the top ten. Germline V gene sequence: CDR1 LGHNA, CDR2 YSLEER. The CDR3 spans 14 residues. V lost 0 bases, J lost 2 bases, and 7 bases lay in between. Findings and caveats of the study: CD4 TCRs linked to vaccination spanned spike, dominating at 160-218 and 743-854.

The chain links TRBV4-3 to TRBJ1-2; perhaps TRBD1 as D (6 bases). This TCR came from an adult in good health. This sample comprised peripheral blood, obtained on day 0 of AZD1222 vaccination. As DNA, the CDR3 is TGCGCCAGCAGCCAAGAACAGGGAAACTATGGCTACACCTTC. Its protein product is CASSQEQGNYGYTF.